The 26 T cell receptor beta chains below come from one sample, sequenced in a study of regulatory T cells in long-lasting Graves disease. With iRepertoire HTBI primers and Arm-PCR of CDR3 regions, TCR beta libraries were built. TCRdb re-called the multiplex PCR reads through MiXCR, storing one row per CDR3 protein. The data hold some 490,000 distinct CDR3 sequences, with about 12% observed a single time. This sample's time point: newly diagnosed GD, antithyroid drugs for less than 3 months. The TCR library used RNA extracted from PBMCs. These data were likewise used in another study, on T cells in Graves' hyperthyroidism and ophthalmopathy.

The source material was peripheral blood mononuclear cells (PBMCs), sampled at new diagnosis, from a patient treated with antithyroid drugs. Receptor source: a woman younger than 45 with Graves disease.

This clonotype was found many times. This rearrangement joins TRBV12-3 or TRBV12-4 to TRBJ2-7; D tentatively fits TRBD1 or TRBD2 (5 bases each). V lost 8 bases, J lost 2 bases, and 13 bases lay in between. This CDR3 is 13 amino acids long. The chain's CDR3 is CASAWGGPYEQYF. Here the CDR3 DNA reads TGTGCCAGCGCCTGGGGCGGGCCCTACGAGCAGTACTTC.

This clonotype was detected only a few times. This chain links TRBV2 with TRBJ2-2; D possibly corresponds to TRBD2 (6 bases). The CDR3 spans 13 residues. Trimming took 3 bases from V and 6 from J, leaving 8 bases between them. Germline V gene data show CDR1 as SNHLY and CDR2 as FYNNEI. CDR3 loop: CASSDGEAGELFF. The CDR3 region has the DNA TGTGCCAGCAGTGATGGGGAGGCCGGGGAGCTGTTTTTT.

This clonotype occurred many times. This sequence joins TRBV18 and TRBJ1-6, with 8 bases fitting TRBD1. CDR1 KGHSH and CDR2 LQKENI come from the germline V gene. Trimming took 2 bases from V and 7 from J; bases not matched to a gene: 1. The CDR3 spans 14 residues. The DNA of the CDR3 is TGTGCCAGCTCACCAACAGGGGGGAATTCACCCCTCCACTTT. Its translation: CASSPTGGNSPLHF.

This clonotype was recorded at least ten times. The CDR3 DNA follows: TGTGCCAGCAGCGAAGGGACAGGGATGAATCAGCCCCAGCATTTT. Translation: CASSEGTGMNQPQHF. The V and J genes are TRBV7-9 and TRBJ1-5; the match to TRBD1 covers 9 bases. The junction had 6 bases not matched to a gene; V was cut back by 5 bases and J by 4 bases. CDR3 length: 15 residues. Germline values: CDR1 SEHNR, CDR2 FQNEAQ (reference sequence).

At least ten counts were recorded for this clonotype. V is TRBV30 and J is TRBJ1-1; the match to TRBD1 covers 7 bases. J was trimmed by 5 bases and V by 2 bases; bases with no gene match: 5. CDR3 length: 13 amino acids. Looked up from germline, CDR1 is GTSNPN and CDR2 is SVGIG (reference sequence). The CDR3 nucleotides are TGTGCCTGGAGTCTGACAGGGCAAACTGAAGCTTTCTTT. This encodes CAWSLTGQTEAFF. Drawing the rest from reference TRBV30 and TRBJ1-1, the complete variable domain is SQTIHQWPATLVQPVGSPLSLECTVEGTSNPNLYWYRQAAGRGLQLLFYSVGIGQISSEVPQNLSASRPQDRQFILSSKKLLLSDSGFYLCAWSLTGQTEAFFGQGTRLTVV.

V gene TRBV20-1 combines with J gene TRBJ2-5; TRBD2 matches at 9 bases. The CDR3 spans 18 residues. Germline V gene lookup returns CDR1 DFQATT and CDR2 SNEGSKA (reference sequence). The V gene end was trimmed by 3 bases and the J gene end by 2 bases; junction bases not matched to a gene: 16. This CDR3 reads CSASPLGLAGSWQETQYF. The DNA of the CDR3 is TGCAGTGCTAGCCCCTTAGGTCTAGCGGGGAGTTGGCAAGAGACCCAGTACTTC.

The V call is TRBV2, the J call TRBJ2-1, with unresolved D. This CDR3 has 12 residues. The V end lost 8 bases, the J end lost 4 bases, and 9 bases lay between the germline ends. The germline V gene encodes CDR1 SNHLY and CDR2 FYNNEI. CDR3 loop: CASARDYNEQFF. In DNA form, the CDR3 reads TGTGCCAGCGCCAGAGATTACAATGAGCAGTTCTTC.

This clonotype has at least ten counts. The V gene is TRBV3-1, the J gene TRBJ2-1, with 8 bases aligning to TRBD1. CDR1 LGHDT and CDR2 YNNKEL come from the germline V gene (reference sequence). There are 15 residues in the CDR3. V gave up 0 bases and J gave up 6 bases; unmatched junction bases: 4. CDR3 coding DNA: TGTGCCAGCAGCCAAGATAAGGACAGGGTCAATGAGCAGTTCTTC. The encoded protein is CASSQDKDRVNEQFF.

Many counts were recorded for this clonotype. This chain uses TRBV2 with TRBJ1-3; D is ambiguous. Trimming removed 3 bases from V and 4 bases from J, with 7 bases in between. The CDR3 extends over 13 amino acids. CDR1 is SNHLY and CDR2 is FYNNEI in the germline V gene. CDR3 residues: CASSESQGNTIYF. The CDR3 bases are TGTGCCAGCAGTGAGAGTCAGGGAAACACCATATATTTT.

This clonotype was seen many times. The V and J genes are TRBV3-1 and TRBJ1-5; D gene ambiguous. This CDR3 contains 15 residues. V was clipped by 0 bases and J by 3 bases, with 9 bases between them. CDR1 LGHDT and CDR2 YNNKEL come from the germline V gene (reference sequence). The CDR3 DNA follows: TGTGCCAGCAGCCAAGATAGACGGATCAATCAGCCCCAGCATTTT. It specifies CASSQDRRINQPQHF.

This clonotype was counted many times. J is TRBJ2-1 and V is TRBV11-2; the match to TRBD2 covers 13 bases. Germline CDR1 SGHAT, CDR2 FQNNGV. J lost 6 bases, V lost 9 bases, and 5 bases had no gene match. This CDR3 has 14 amino acids. The CDR3 region is CASTGTSGINEQFF. The CDR3 DNA is TGTGCCAGTACCGGGACTAGCGGGATCAATGAGCAGTTCTTC.

In its sample, this clonotype was seen many times. The chain combines TRBV11-2 with TRBJ2-3, with 7 bases lining up with TRBD2. The germline V gene has CDR1 SGHAT and CDR2 FQNNGV. V was pared by 6 bases and J by 2 bases, with 11 bases of the junction left unmatched. The CDR3 runs 16 residues. CDR3 in amino acids: CASRTGRGSSTDTQYF. The CDR3 nucleotides are TGTGCCAGCAGAACGGGGCGGGGGTCCTCCACAGATACGCAGTATTTT. The full variable domain, completed using reference TRBV11-2 and TRBJ2-3, is EAGVAQSPRYKIIEKRQSVAFWCNPISGHATLYWYQQILGQGPKLLIQFQNNGVVDDSQLPKDRFSAERLKGVDSTLKIQPAKLEDSAVYLCASRTGRGSSTDTQYFGPGTRLTVL.

This clonotype was counted ten times or more. This chain connects TRBV2 to TRBJ2-1; D perhaps matches TRBD1 (6 bases). Trimming took 10 bases from V and 7 from J, leaving 17 bases between them. The CDR3 is 13 residues long. Germline assignment: CDR1 SNHLY and CDR2 FYNNEI. The CDR3 is CAIGDKVKNEQFF. CDR3 DNA: TGTGCCATAGGGGACAAGGTTAAGAATGAGCAGTTCTTC.

This clonotype was counted many times. This chain's CDR3 is CASSEYTASSYNEQFF. The CDR3 DNA sequence: TGTGCCAGCTCAGAGTATACGGCCAGCTCCTACAATGAGCAGTTCTTC. The chain links TRBV18 to TRBJ2-1; D ambiguous. The CDR3 runs 16 residues. Between the trimmed V and J ends, which lost 5 bases and 0 bases, there was a span of 14 bases. Germline V gene lookup returns CDR1 KGHSH and CDR2 LQKENI.

This clonotype was recorded a few times. The chain carries TRBV19 and TRBJ1-6, with no clear D. The CDR3 extends over 13 amino acids. CDR1 LNHDA and CDR2 SQIVND come from the germline V gene (reference sequence). The ends were cut back, 7 bases at V and 10 bases at J, with 14 bases in the middle. This chain's CDR3 is CASMGGVGSPLHF. The DNA of the CDR3 is TGTGCCAGTATGGGAGGAGTGGGATCACCCCTCCACTTT.

A few counts support this clonotype. The chain employs TRBV20-1 and TRBJ1-6, with D unclear. The CDR3 extends over 15 amino acids. V was trimmed by 0 bases and J by 3 bases, leaving 9 bases between them. In germline, CDR1 is DFQATT, CDR2 SNEGSKA (reference sequence). The CDR3: CSAREVGVYNSPLHF. The CDR3, as DNA: TGCAGTGCTAGAGAGGTCGGGGTCTATAATTCACCCCTCCACTTT.

This clonotype was seen many times. The rearrangement links TRBV7-8 to TRBJ2-3, with 8 positions matching TRBD2. The CDR3 length is 16 residues. Per the germline V gene, CDR1 is SGHVS and CDR2 is FQNEAQ. With 3 bases clipped from V and 6 bases from J, the junction kept 11 bases outside the gene matches. CDR3 protein: CASSFYERENTDTQYF. CDR3 coding DNA: TGTGCCAGCAGCTTTTATGAGCGGGAGAATACGGATACGCAGTATTTT.

Ten or more counts support this clonotype. The chain recombines TRBV6-2 or TRBV6-3 with TRBJ1-1; the match to TRBD1 covers 7 bases. Germline CDR1 reads MNHEY; CDR2 reads SVGEGT. The J segment lost 5 bases and the V segment lost 5 bases, leaving 8 bases of the junction unmatched. The length of the CDR3 is 14 residues. The CDR3 coding sequence is TGTGCCAGCAGTGAAAAGGGGGCGGTAACTGAAGCTTTCTTT. It yields the protein CASSEKGAVTEAFF.

At least ten counts were recorded for this clonotype. The J gene is TRBJ1-5, the V gene TRBV28; D not certain. Germline CDR1 is MDHEN and CDR2 is SYDVKM. V lost 6 bases, J lost 4 bases, and 10 bases lay in between. The CDR3 is 13 amino acids. The chain's CDR3 is CASRVTGNQPQHF. Written as DNA, the CDR3 is TGTGCCAGCAGGGTTACTGGGAATCAGCCCCAGCATTTT.

In this sample, this clonotype turned up many times. The rearrangement uses TRBV6-5 and TRBJ1-3; D may be TRBD1 (5 bases). This CDR3 spans 15 amino acids. The germline CDR1 and CDR2 sequences are MNHEY and SVGAGI. V gave up 4 bases and J gave up 4 bases, with 14 bases separating them. The CDR3 protein is CASSSSRDAGNTIYF. The CDR3 nucleotides read TGTGCCAGCAGTTCCAGCCGGGACGCAGGAAACACCATATATTTT.

Ten or more counts support this clonotype. The chain is built from TRBV29-1 and TRBJ1-1; 8 nucleotides match TRBD1. V was clipped by 3 bases and J by 10 bases; unmatched bases: 13. This CDR3 is 14 amino acids long. Germline V gene data show CDR1 as SQVTM and CDR2 as ANQGSEA. As DNA, the CDR3 is TGCAGCGTTGACCCGCAGAGGACAGGGTCCGGAGCTTTCTTT. Translation gives CSVDPQRTGSGAFF.

This clonotype came up many times. This chain joins TRBV6-2 or TRBV6-3 and TRBJ1-5, with a possible D match to TRBD1 (5 bases). Trimming removed 6 bases from V and 0 bases from J, with 9 bases in between. The CDR3 is made up of 14 amino acids. The germline gives CDR1 MNHEY, CDR2 SVGEGT. CDR3 region: CASRQTVSNQPQHF. The CDR3 bases are TGTGCCAGCAGACAGACAGTTAGCAATCAGCCCCAGCATTTT.

A few counts support this clonotype. This rearrangement joins TRBV7-3 to TRBJ2-2, with a tentative D call TRBD1 (5 bases). Germline V CDR1 and CDR2: SGHTA, FQGTGA. V shed 1 base and J shed 5 bases, with 11 bases lying between them. The length of the CDR3 is 15 residues. CDR3 in amino acids: CASSLIRAPTGELFF. CDR3 coding DNA: TGTGCCAGCAGCTTAATCAGGGCCCCAACCGGGGAGCTGTTTTTT.

This clonotype was observed at least ten times. The chain employs TRBV20-1 and TRBJ1-2, with 7 positions matching TRBD1. Trimming took 0 bases from V and 3 from J; bases not matched to a gene: 1. Germline-derived CDR1 and CDR2 are DFQATT and SNEGSKA (reference sequence). This CDR3 comprises 13 residues. The CDR3 loop reads CSAREGGDYGYTF. The CDR3 bases are TGCAGTGCTAGAGAAGGGGGCGACTATGGCTACACCTTC.

This clonotype was seen many times. The chain links TRBV7-9 to TRBJ2-7; TRBD1 agrees at 7 bases. The CDR3 has 13 residues. The germline V gene has CDR1 SEHNR and CDR2 FQNEAQ (reference sequence). With 5 bases clipped from V and 2 bases from J, the junction kept 3 bases outside the gene matches. The CDR3 coding sequence is TGTGCCAGCAGCATGGGACAGACCTACGAGCAGTACTTC. Amino acids: CASSMGQTYEQYF.

This clonotype was detected only a few times. The V gene is TRBV6-5, the J gene TRBJ1-5; 7 positions agree with TRBD1. CDR3 length equals 14 residues. CDR1 is MNHEY and CDR2 is SVGAGI in the germline V gene. The V segment lost 0 bases and the J segment 7 bases; nucleotides outside the gene matches: 3. The DNA for the CDR3 is TGTGCCAGCAGTTACTCGACAGGGATACAGCCCCAGCATTTT. Translation gives CASSYSTGIQPQHF.